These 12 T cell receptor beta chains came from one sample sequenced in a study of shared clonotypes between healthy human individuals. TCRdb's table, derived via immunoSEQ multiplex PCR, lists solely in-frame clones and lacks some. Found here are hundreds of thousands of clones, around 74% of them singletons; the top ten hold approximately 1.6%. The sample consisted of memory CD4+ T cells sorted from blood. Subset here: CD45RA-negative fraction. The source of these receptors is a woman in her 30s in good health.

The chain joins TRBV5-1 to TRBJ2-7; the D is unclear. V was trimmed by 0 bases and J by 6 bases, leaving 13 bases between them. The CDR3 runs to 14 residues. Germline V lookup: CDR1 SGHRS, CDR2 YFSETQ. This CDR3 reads CASSLGPGSSEQYF. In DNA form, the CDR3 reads TGCGCCAGCAGCTTGGGGCCCGGTAGTAGCGAGCAGTACTTC.

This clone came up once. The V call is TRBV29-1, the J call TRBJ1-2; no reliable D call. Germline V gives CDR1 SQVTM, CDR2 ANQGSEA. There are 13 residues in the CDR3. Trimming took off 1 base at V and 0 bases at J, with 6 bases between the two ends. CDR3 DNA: TGCAGCGTTGAAGCAGCCACTAACTATGGCTACACCTTC. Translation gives CSVEAATNYGYTF.

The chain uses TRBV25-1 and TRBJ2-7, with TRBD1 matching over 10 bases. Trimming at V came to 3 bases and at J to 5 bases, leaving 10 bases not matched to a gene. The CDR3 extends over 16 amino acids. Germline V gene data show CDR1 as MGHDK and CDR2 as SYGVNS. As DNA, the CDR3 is TGTGCCAGCAGTGAGGGCCCGGGACAGGGGTACCACGAGCAGTACTTC. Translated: CASSEGPGQGYHEQYF.

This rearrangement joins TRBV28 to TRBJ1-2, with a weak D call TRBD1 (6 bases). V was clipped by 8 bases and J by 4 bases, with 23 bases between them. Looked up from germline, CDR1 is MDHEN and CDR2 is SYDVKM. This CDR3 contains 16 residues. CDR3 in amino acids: CASFSAGGGQSYGYTF. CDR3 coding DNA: TGTGCCAGCTTCTCTGCCGGCGGGGGGCAGAGCTATGGCTACACCTTC.

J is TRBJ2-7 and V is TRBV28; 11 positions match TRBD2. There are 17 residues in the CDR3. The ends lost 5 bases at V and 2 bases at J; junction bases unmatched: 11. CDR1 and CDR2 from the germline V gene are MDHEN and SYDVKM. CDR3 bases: TGTGCCAGCAGTACTAGCGGGAGTGGTTACAGGACCTACGAGCAGTACTTC. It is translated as CASSTSGSGYRTYEQYF.

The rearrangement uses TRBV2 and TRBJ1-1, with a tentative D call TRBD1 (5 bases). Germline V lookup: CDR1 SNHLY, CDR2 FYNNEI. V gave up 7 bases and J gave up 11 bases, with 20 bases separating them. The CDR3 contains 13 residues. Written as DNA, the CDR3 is TGTGCCAGCATGGCGGACACGGGTGGTGTTGCTTTCTTT. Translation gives CASMADTGGVAFF.

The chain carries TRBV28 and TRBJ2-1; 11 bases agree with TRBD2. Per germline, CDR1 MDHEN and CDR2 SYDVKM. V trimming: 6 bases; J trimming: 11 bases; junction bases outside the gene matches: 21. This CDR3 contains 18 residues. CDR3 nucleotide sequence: TGTGCCAGCAGCAAATCCCCACCATTCTCGGGACTAGCGGTACAGCAGTTCTTC. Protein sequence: CASSKSPPFSGLAVQQFF.

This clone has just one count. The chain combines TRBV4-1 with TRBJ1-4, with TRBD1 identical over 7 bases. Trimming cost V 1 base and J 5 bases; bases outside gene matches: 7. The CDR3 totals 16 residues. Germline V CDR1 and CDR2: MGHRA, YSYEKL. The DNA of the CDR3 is TGCGCCAGCAGCCAAGGTTTACAGGGGTGGAATGAAAAACTGTTTTTT. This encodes CASSQGLQGWNEKLFF.

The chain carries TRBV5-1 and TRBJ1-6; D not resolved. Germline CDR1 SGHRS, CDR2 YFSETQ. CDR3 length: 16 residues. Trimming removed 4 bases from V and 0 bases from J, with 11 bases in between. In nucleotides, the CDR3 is TGCGCCAGCAGCCTCGGCGGAAGCTCCTATAATTCACCCCTCCACTTT. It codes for CASSLGGSSYNSPLHF. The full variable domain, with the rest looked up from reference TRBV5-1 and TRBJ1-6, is KAGVTQTPRYLIKTRGQQVTLSCSPISGHRSVSWYQQTPGQGLQFLFEYFSETQRNKGNFPGRFSGRQFSNSRSEMNVSTLELGDSALYLCASSLGGSSYNSPLHFGNGTRLTVT.

The CDR3 DNA sequence: TGTGCCAGTAGTATATTGCCCGGGAGTGGTGCCGGGGAGCTGTTTTTT. Protein: CASSILPGSGAGELFF. This sequence joins TRBV19 and TRBJ2-2; the D gene is possibly TRBD2 (6 bases). The V end was cut by 2 bases, the J end by 6 bases, with 16 bases between. CDR3 length: 16 residues. CDR1 and CDR2 from the germline V gene are LNHDA and SQIVND (reference sequence).

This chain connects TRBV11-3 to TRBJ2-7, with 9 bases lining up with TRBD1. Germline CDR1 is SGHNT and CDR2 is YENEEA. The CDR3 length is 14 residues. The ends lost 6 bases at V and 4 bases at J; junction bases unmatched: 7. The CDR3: CASSPGQGPYEQYF. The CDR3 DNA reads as TGTGCCAGCAGTCCGGGACAGGGCCCTTACGAGCAGTACTTC. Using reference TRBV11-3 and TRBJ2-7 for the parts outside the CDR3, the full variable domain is EAGVVQSPRYKIIEKKQPVAFWCNPISGHNTLYWYLQNLGQGPELLIRYENEEAVDDSQLPKDRFSAERLKGVDSTLKIQPAELGDSAVYLCASSPGQGPYEQYFGPGTRLTVT.

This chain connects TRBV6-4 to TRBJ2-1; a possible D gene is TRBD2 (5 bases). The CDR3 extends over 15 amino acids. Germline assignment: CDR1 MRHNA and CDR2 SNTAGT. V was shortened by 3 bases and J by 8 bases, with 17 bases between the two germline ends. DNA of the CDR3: TGTGCCAGCAGTGATAGTCGGGGAAAGGTCGATGAGCAGTTCTTC. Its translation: CASSDSRGKVDEQFF.